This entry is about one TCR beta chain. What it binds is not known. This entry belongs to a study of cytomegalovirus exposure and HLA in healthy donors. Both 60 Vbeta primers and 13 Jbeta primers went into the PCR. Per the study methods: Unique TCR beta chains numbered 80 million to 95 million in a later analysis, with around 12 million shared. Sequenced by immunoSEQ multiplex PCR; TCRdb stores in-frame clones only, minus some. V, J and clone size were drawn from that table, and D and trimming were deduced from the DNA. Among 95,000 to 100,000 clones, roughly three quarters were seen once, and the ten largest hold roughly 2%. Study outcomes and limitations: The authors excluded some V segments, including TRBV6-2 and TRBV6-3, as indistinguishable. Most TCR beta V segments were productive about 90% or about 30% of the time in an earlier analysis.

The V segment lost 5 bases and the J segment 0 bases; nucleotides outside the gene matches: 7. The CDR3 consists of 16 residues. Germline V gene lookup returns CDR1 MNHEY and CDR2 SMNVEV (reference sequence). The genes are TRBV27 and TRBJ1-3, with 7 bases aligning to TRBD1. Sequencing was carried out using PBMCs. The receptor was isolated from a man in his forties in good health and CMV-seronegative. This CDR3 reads CASSQGQASSGNTIYF. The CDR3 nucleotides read TGTGCCAGCAGTCAAGGACAGGCAAGCTCTGGAAACACCATATATTTT.